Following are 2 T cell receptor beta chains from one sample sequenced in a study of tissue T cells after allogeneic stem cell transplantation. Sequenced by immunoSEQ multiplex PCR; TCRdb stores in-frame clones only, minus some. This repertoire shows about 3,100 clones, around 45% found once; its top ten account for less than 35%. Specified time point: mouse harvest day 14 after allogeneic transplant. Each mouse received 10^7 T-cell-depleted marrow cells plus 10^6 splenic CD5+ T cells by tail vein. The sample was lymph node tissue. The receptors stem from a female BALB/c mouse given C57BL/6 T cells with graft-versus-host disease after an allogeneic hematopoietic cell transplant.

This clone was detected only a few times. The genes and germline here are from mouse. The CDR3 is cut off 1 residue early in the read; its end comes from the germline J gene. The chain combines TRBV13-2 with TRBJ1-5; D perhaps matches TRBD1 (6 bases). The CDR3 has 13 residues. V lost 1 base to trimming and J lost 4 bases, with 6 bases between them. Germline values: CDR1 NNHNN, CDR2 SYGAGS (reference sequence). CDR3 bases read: TGTGCCAGCGGTGATCAGGGGAACCAGGCTCCGCTT. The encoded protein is CASGDQGNQAPL. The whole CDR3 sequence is CASGDQGNQAPLF.

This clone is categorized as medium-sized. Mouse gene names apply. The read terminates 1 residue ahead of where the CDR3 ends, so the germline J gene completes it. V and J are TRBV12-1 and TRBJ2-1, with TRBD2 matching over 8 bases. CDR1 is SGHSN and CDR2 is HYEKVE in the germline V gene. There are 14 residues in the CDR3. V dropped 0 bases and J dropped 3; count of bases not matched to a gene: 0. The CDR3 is CASSLWGGYAEQFF. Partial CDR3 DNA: TGTGCCAGCTCTCTCTGGGGGGGCTATGCTGAGCAGTTC.